A single sample is the source of the 25 T cell receptor beta chains below, sequenced in a study of blood T cell repertoires in COVID-19 (TCRdb year 2020). Library generation was performed with the immunoSEQ multiplex PCR assay. TCRdb's version of the immuneACCESS table is confined to in-frame rearrangements and falls short of the full clone set. An unresolved V gene accounts for under half of the shortfall where checked; the remainder is of unknown origin. The sample yields around 28,000 clones; roughly 76% were counted once. Roughly 40% of the sample is taken by the ten largest. The sequencing sample was made of peripheral blood. The receptors come from a man in his 70s with acute or convalescent COVID-19.

The chain uses TRBV2 and TRBJ2-7; D is uncertain. Germline CDR1 and CDR2: SNHLY and FYNNEI. The length of the CDR3 is 14 residues. Trimming stripped 9 bases from V and 1 base from J, with 16 bases between. The CDR3 nucleotides read TGTGCCAGTCGTCAACGGAGTCGTTCCTACGAGCAGTACTTC. It encodes CASRQRSRSYEQYF.

The chain couples TRBV4-2 to TRBJ1-1; maybe TRBD1 (5 bases). Germline V gives CDR1 LGHNA, CDR2 YNFKEQ. The ends were cut back, 4 bases at V and 1 base at J, with 7 bases in the middle. The CDR3 spans 13 residues. CDR3 coding DNA: TGTGCCAGCAGCCCGACAGAGAACACTGAAGCTTTCTTT. Amino acids: CASSPTENTEAFF.

The genes are TRBV18 and TRBJ2-6, with 9 bases fitting TRBD1. J was trimmed by 1 base and V by 5 bases; bases with no gene match: 0. The CDR3 sequence is 15 residues long. Germline CDR1 and CDR2: KGHSH and LQKENI. CDR3 region: CASSGQGSGANVLTF. The DNA for the CDR3 is TGTGCCAGCTCAGGACAGGGGTCTGGGGCCAACGTCCTGACTTTC.

By sample share, this clone is large. V gene TRBV27 combines with J gene TRBJ2-7; 7 bases fit TRBD1. Germline CDR1 and CDR2: MNHEY and SMNVEV (reference sequence). The V segment lost 1 base and the J segment 2 bases; nucleotides outside the gene matches: 2. The CDR3 extends over 14 amino acids. The CDR3 spells CASSLWGQTYEQYF. The CDR3 DNA follows: TGTGCCAGCAGTTTATGGGGACAGACCTACGAGCAGTACTTC.

This rearrangement joins TRBV2 to TRBJ1-5, with 7 bases matching TRBD1. Germline trimming cut 10 bases from V and 1 base from J; bases unmatched to any gene: 10. CDR1 is SNHLY, CDR2 FYNNEI, per germline. CDR3 size: 15 residues. The CDR3 coding sequence is TGTGCCACCAAAAAAAGGACAGGAAGCAATCAGCCCCAGCATTTT. It codes for CATKKRTGSNQPQHF.

The chain joins TRBV6-2 or TRBV6-3 to TRBJ2-5, with a possible D match to TRBD2 (7 bases). Germline CDR1 MNHEY, CDR2 SVGEGT. The CDR3 sequence is 18 residues long. Between the trimmed V and J ends, which lost 6 bases and 5 bases, there was a span of 28 bases. The CDR3 sequence is CASSHPFGGPKQRETQYF. CDR3 nucleotide sequence: TGTGCCAGCAGCCATCCCTTCGGGGGGCCAAAGCAGCGGGAGACCCAGTACTTC.

This clone is categorized as medium-sized. The rearrangement uses TRBV6-5 and TRBJ1-1; D is unclear. The germline gives CDR1 MNHEY, CDR2 SVGAGI. V lost 2 bases and J 0 bases, leaving 7 bases between the germline ends. The CDR3 loop spans 14 amino acids. In nucleotides, the CDR3 is TGTGCCAGCAGTTACGGAGGAATGAACACTGAAGCTTTCTTT. Its protein product is CASSYGGMNTEAFF.

The rearrangement joins TRBV7-8 to TRBJ1-5; 7 bases agree with TRBD1. Germline CDR1 reads SGHVS; CDR2 reads FQNEAQ. This CDR3 has 16 amino acids. Losses at the gene ends were 4 bases for V and 9 bases for J; bases not matched to a gene: 15. The CDR3: CASSSLGGQIMMPQHF. For the CDR3, the DNA is TGTGCCAGCAGCTCTTTAGGGGGACAGATCATGATGCCCCAGCATTTT.

The rearrangement links TRBV19 to TRBJ2-2; the D gene is possibly TRBD1 (5 bases). This CDR3 has 15 amino acids. Germline CDR1 reads LNHDA; CDR2 reads SQIVND (reference sequence). The V end lost 3 bases, the J end lost 5 bases, and 13 bases lay between the germline ends. CDR3 residues: CASSMVADSTGELFF. As DNA, the CDR3 is TGTGCCAGTAGTATGGTAGCCGACAGTACCGGGGAGCTGTTTTTT.

The chain joins TRBV5-4 to TRBJ2-2; TRBD1 might be the D (6 bases). Germline V gives CDR1 SGHNT, CDR2 YYREEE (reference sequence). This CDR3 has 18 residues. Trimming pared 0 bases from V and 4 bases from J, leaving 19 bases between. The CDR3 nucleotides read TGTGCCAGCAGCTTGGGGCAGGGGACCCAGGCGGGCACCGGGGAGCTGTTTTTT. This codes for CASSLGQGTQAGTGELFF.

The chain employs TRBV28 and TRBJ1-2; the D gene is possibly TRBD1 (5 bases). CDR3 length equals 12 residues. CDR1 MDHEN and CDR2 SYDVKM come from the germline V gene. Trimming took 4 bases from V and 4 from J, leaving 7 bases between them. CDR3 in DNA: TGTGCCAGCAGTTCCAGGGTCTATGGCTACACCTTC. Its translation is CASSSRVYGYTF.

There are a few counts of this clone. The V call is TRBV11-2, the J call TRBJ1-1; TRBD1 is a possible D gene (6 bases). Germline-derived CDR1 and CDR2 are SGHAT and FQNNGV. V was shortened by 1 base and J by 5 bases, with 11 bases between the two germline ends. This CDR3 comprises 14 residues. The CDR3 region is CASSLGQRGTEAFF. CDR3 bases: TGTGCCAGCAGCTTAGGACAGAGGGGGACTGAAGCTTTCTTT.

The V gene is TRBV28, the J gene TRBJ1-2, with 9 bases lining up with TRBD1. CDR3 length: 15 amino acids. Germline CDR1 reads MDHEN; CDR2 reads SYDVKM. Germline trimming cut 5 bases from V and 2 bases from J; bases unmatched to any gene: 6. The CDR3 region is CASSQQGAPNYGYTF. CDR3 bases: TGTGCCAGCAGTCAACAGGGGGCGCCCAACTATGGCTACACCTTC.

V and J are TRBV20-1 and TRBJ2-7; TRBD2 aligns across 15 bases. Germline values: CDR1 DFQATT, CDR2 SNEGSKA (reference sequence). Unmatched junction bases numbered 17, after V lost 3 bases and J lost 5 bases. This CDR3 comprises 19 residues. CDR3 loop: CSASSLPGTSGRLFDEQYF. The CDR3, as DNA: TGCAGTGCTAGTTCTCTACCCGGGACTAGCGGGAGGTTGTTCGACGAGCAGTACTTC.

This clone was seen ten or more times. CDR3 sequence: CASSSGLEKLFF. In DNA form, the CDR3 reads TGTGCCAGTAGTTCAGGACTAGAAAAACTGTTTTTT. The rearrangement joins TRBV19 to TRBJ1-4; no reliable D call. There are 12 residues in the CDR3. Germline assignment: CDR1 LNHDA and CDR2 SQIVND (reference sequence). V lost 5 bases and J lost 8, with 9 bases in between.

This chain uses TRBV6-5 with TRBJ1-2; 7 positions match TRBD1. V trimming: 4 bases; J trimming: 6 bases; junction bases outside the gene matches: 8. CDR1 and CDR2 from the germline V gene are MNHEY and SVGAGI. CDR3 length: 14 residues. This CDR3 reads CASSSQGGADGYTF. Written as DNA, the CDR3 is TGTGCCAGCAGTTCTCAAGGGGGCGCGGATGGCTACACCTTC.

This sequence joins TRBV6-2 or TRBV6-3 and TRBJ1-2; D remains unclear. This CDR3 comprises 13 residues. Germline V gene sequence: CDR1 MNHEY, CDR2 SVGEGT. The ends were cut back, 6 bases at V and 6 bases at J, with 14 bases in the middle. The CDR3 spells CASSPPLRDGYTF. As DNA, the CDR3 is TGTGCCAGCAGCCCCCCCCTACGGGATGGCTACACCTTC.

This rearrangement joins TRBV7-9 to TRBJ2-7; D perhaps matches TRBD1 (6 bases). Trimming removed 5 bases from V and 1 base from J, with 9 bases in between. The CDR3 is 13 amino acids. The germline CDR1 and CDR2 sequences are SEHNR and FQNEAQ (reference sequence). Here the CDR3 DNA reads TGTGCCAGCAGCACACAGGGTTCCTACGAGCAGTACTTC. Translated, it gives CASSTQGSYEQYF.

This chain joins TRBV19 and TRBJ2-7; D unclear. The CDR3 covers 13 residues. Germline V gives CDR1 LNHDA, CDR2 SQIVND (reference sequence). The V end lost 1 base, the J end lost 0 bases, and 4 bases lay between the germline ends. CDR3 coding DNA: TGTGCCAGTAGTATAGCTAGCTCCTACGAGCAGTACTTC. This codes for CASSIASSYEQYF.

V is TRBV15 and J is TRBJ2-6, with 9 bases lining up with TRBD1. CDR1 is LNHNV and CDR2 is YYDKDF in the germline V gene (reference sequence). V lost 3 bases and J lost 4; bases outside the gene matches: 7. The CDR3 contains 17 residues. The chain's CDR3 is CATSRGQGKSGANVLTF. CDR3 in DNA: TGTGCCACCAGCAGGGGACAGGGAAAATCAGGGGCCAACGTCCTGACTTTC.

This chain uses TRBV28 with TRBJ1-5, with 7 bases aligning to TRBD1. The CDR3 is made up of 15 amino acids. V was pared by 5 bases and J by 4 bases, with 8 bases of the junction left unmatched. Germline V gene sequence: CDR1 MDHEN, CDR2 SYDVKM. The CDR3 DNA sequence: TGTGCCAGCAGTCTGTGGACGACAGGGAATCAGCCCCAGCATTTT. Translating gives CASSLWTTGNQPQHF.

The chain joins TRBV6-5 to TRBJ2-7; 7 bases fit TRBD2. The germline V gene has CDR1 MNHEY and CDR2 SVGAGI. V was pared by 6 bases and J by 0 bases, with 8 bases of the junction left unmatched. The CDR3 sequence is 15 residues long. CDR3 region: CASSSGRGLSYEQYF. In DNA, the CDR3 is TGTGCCAGCAGCTCAGGGAGGGGACTCTCCTACGAGCAGTACTTC.

The chain recombines TRBV7-2 with TRBJ2-1; 11 bases are a match to TRBD2. Germline trimming cut 3 bases from V and 9 bases from J; bases unmatched to any gene: 4. From germline, CDR1 is SGHTA and CDR2 FQGNSA. The CDR3 loop spans 14 amino acids. Here the CDR3 DNA reads TGTGCCAGCAGCTTTACTAGCGGGAGAGGTGAGCAGTTCTTC. It translates to CASSFTSGRGEQFF.

The V and J genes are TRBV19 and TRBJ1-5, with D uncertain. CDR3 length equals 16 residues. The germline CDR1 and CDR2 sequences are LNHDA and SQIVND (reference sequence). The V and J ends lost 3 bases and 0 bases respectively, with 12 bases between them. The CDR3 protein is CASSIVDGYSNQPQHF. In DNA form, the CDR3 reads TGTGCCAGTAGTATCGTAGACGGGTATAGCAATCAGCCCCAGCATTTT.

The CDR3 region is CASRTGQGANTEAFF. CDR3 in DNA: TGTGCCAGCAGAACGGGACAGGGGGCGAACACTGAAGCTTTCTTT. The chain couples TRBV6-5 to TRBJ1-1; 12 bases fit TRBD1. Unmatched junction bases numbered 3, after V lost 6 bases and J lost 1 base. The CDR3 contains 15 residues. The germline CDR1 and CDR2 sequences are MNHEY and SVGAGI.